This TCR beta chain was found in a study of blood T cell repertoires in COVID-19. The wider study: COVID-19 samples from acute and convalescent phases originated in the United States, Italy and Spain. PBMCs, B-cell-depleted T cells, or T cells were the source of the cDNA or gDNA that made up the material.

In the original analysis: Using reference gene primer amplification, nucleated cell counts were estimated. Data came from immunoSEQ multiplex PCR; TCRdb stores just in-frame clones and leaves some out. D and trimming come from the DNA, and the V and J calls and clone size come from that table. The sample lists 110,000 to 150,000 clones; approximately 86% were seen once. V gave up 0 bases and J gave up 1 base, with 10 bases separating them. The CDR3 covers 15 residues. Germline assignment: CDR1 LGHNT and CDR2 FRNRAP. The sequence was obtained from a man between 70 and 80 years old with acute or convalescent COVID-19. Specimen: peripheral blood. V and J are TRBV12-5 and TRBJ2-7; tentative D call: TRBD1 (5 bases). CDR3 loop: CASGLVQDRSYEQYF. The CDR3 DNA sequence: TGTGCTAGTGGTTTGGTACAAGACAGATCCTACGAGCAGTACTTC.